This section outlines one TCR beta chain sequence together with its context. This record comes from a study of T cell repertoires in MIS-A myocarditis. TCRdb's copy holds only in-frame clones and misses some; the assay was immunoSEQ multiplex PCR. The table shows roughly 12,000 clones, with approximately 80% occurring only once. The ends were cut back, 6 bases at V and 1 base at J, with 9 bases in the middle. The CDR3 sequence is 14 residues long. Germline CDR1 and CDR2: MNHEY and SVGAGI. The chain uses TRBV6-5 and TRBJ2-2, with a weak D call TRBD1 (6 bases). This TCR came from a young man with fulminant myocarditis from multisystem inflammatory syndrome in adults (MIS-A) after COVID-19. The sample comprised right ventricle heart tissue obtained at autopsy. CDR3 sequence reads: CASRMGQNTGELFF. In DNA, the CDR3 is TGTGCCAGCAGGATGGGACAGAACACCGGGGAGCTGTTTTTT.